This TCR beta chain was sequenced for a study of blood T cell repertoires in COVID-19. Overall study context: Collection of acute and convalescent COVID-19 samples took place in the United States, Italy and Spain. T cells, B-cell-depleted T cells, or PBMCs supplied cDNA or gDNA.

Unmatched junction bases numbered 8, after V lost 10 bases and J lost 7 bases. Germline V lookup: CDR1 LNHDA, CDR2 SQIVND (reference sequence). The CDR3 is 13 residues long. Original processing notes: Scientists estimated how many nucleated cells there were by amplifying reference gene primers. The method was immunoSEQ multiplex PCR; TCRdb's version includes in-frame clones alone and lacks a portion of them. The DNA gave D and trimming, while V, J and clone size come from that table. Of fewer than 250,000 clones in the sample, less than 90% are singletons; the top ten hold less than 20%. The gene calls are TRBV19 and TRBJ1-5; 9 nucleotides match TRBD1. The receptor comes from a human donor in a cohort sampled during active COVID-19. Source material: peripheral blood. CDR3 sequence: CATSQGAGQPQHF. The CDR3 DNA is TGTGCCACCTCACAGGGGGCTGGCCAGCCCCAGCATTTT.